The present TCR beta chain was sequenced within a study of tumor-infiltrating lymphocytes in oesophageal squamous cell carcinoma. Germline CDR1 and CDR2: SGHVS and FQNEAQ. V was shortened by 5 bases and J by 1 base, with 12 bases between the two germline ends. The CDR3 is 15 amino acids. Each CDR3 protein is one row after TCRdb ran MiXCR on the PCR reads. The sample lists more than 15,000 distinct CDR3 sequences, 35% to 50% seen once, with approximately 13% in the top ten. The sample was normal esophageal tissue next to the tumor. The TCR was taken from a male donor with esophageal squamous cell carcinoma. The V call is TRBV7-8, the J call TRBJ2-1, with unresolved D. CDR3 in DNA: TGTGCCAGCAGCCGGGCAACAGAATCCTACAATGAGCAGTTCTTC. Encoded protein: CASSRATESYNEQFF.